What follows describes a single T cell receptor (beta chain). Its target is unknown. The data derive from a study of shared clonotypes between healthy human individuals. Study results and limitations: Depth was large, yet rarefaction showed that sorted-subset sequencing was incomplete.

Source study methods: As immunoSEQ supplied junction-only sequences (without quality scores), filtering differed. Method: immunoSEQ multiplex PCR; TCRdb's copy keeps in-frame clones and lacks some. That table is the source of V, J and clone size, and D and trimming were worked out from the DNA. The table includes millions of clones, more than 85% detected once. CD4+ cells underwent separation, giving CD45RA+ naive and CD45RA-negative memory subsets. With V trimmed by 1 base and J by 4 bases, 5 bases remained unmatched. This CDR3 region has 14 residues. The V gene's germline CDR1 is SGHRS and CDR2 YFSETQ.

Source material: naive CD4+ T cells from PBMCs. Regarding subset: CD45RA+ positively selected. The receptor comes from a man between 18 and 29 years old in good health. Some clones in this sample may be carry-over from other donors' samples. The gene calls are TRBV5-1 and TRBJ2-7; TRBD1 matches at 7 bases. In DNA form, the CDR3 reads TGCGCCAGCAGCTTGCGAGGGGGCGATTACGAGCAGTACTTC. Translated: CASSLRGGDYEQYF.